Detailed here is one T cell receptor (beta chain). Its antigen remains unidentified. These data originate in a study of T cell repertoires in cytomegalovirus infection. At the level of the study: CMV epitopes used comprised recently identified HLA-C-restricted ones and well-studied HLA-B-restricted ones.

The germline V gene has CDR1 SGHVS and CDR2 FNYEAQ. The CDR3 extends over 16 amino acids. V lost 5 bases and J 3 bases, leaving 17 bases between the germline ends. TCRdb recomputed calls from the reads with MiXCR, one row per CDR3 protein. The sample includes about 500,000 distinct CDR3 sequences, 30% to 40% seen only once; the top ten take under 20%. The chain is built from TRBV7-6 and TRBJ2-4; D might be TRBD1 (5 bases). The sequenced sample was cultured PBMCs, obtained from culture after CMV antigen stimulation. The receptor's source is a human donor in good health (CMV status not recorded). Some clones in this sample may be carry-over from other donors' samples. The CDR3: CASSTFQGYGKNIQYF. The CDR3 coding sequence is TGTGCCAGCAGCACGTTCCAGGGTTATGGCAAAAACATTCAGTACTTC.